This T cell receptor beta chain appears in the sequencing data of a study of blood T cell repertoires in COVID-19. Whole-study context: Both acute and convalescent COVID-19 samples were obtained from the United States, Italy and Spain.

After removal of 4 bases from V and 2 bases from J, the junction contained 12 bases not matched to a gene. The CDR3 is made up of 17 amino acids. CDR1 is SGHTA, CDR2 FQGNSA, per germline. Clones were sequenced by immunoSEQ multiplex PCR, and TCRdb holds only the in-frame ones, with some missing. The top ten hold about 8.1% of the sample, which has approximately 63,000 clones, 91% seen once. The sequencing sample was made of peripheral blood. The receptor was derived from a human donor in a cohort sampled during active COVID-19. V is TRBV7-2 and J is TRBJ2-5; 8 nucleotides match TRBD2. CDR3 protein: CASSCLRGGGLQETQYF. CDR3 nucleotides: TGTGCCAGCAGCTGCCTACGGGGCGGGGGGTTACAAGAGACCCAGTACTTC. The full variable domain, with the rest looked up from reference TRBV7-2 and TRBJ2-5, is GAGVSQSPSNKVTEKGKDVELRCDPISGHTALYWYRQSLGQGLEFLIYFQGNSAPDKSGLPSDRFSAERTGGSVSTLTIQRTQQEDSAVYLCASSCLRGGGLQETQYFGPGTRLLVL.